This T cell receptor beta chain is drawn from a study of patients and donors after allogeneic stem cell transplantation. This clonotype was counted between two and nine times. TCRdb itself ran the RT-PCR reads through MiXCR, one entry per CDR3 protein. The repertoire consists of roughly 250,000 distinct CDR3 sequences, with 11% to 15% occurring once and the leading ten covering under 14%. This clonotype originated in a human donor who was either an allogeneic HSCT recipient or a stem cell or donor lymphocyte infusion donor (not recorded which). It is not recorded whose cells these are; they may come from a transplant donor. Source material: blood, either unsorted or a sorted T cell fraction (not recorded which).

This CDR3 reads CSVGTGGGSNTEAFF. Written as DNA, the CDR3 is TGCAGCGTTGGGACAGGGGGGGGGTCAAACACTGAAGCTTTCTTT. This chain uses TRBV29-1 with TRBJ1-1; 10 bases align to TRBD1. Germline V CDR1 and CDR2: SQVTM, ANQGSEA. V lost 4 bases to trimming and J lost 2 bases; unmatched junction nucleotides: 7. The CDR3 extends over 15 amino acids.